The T cell receptor (beta chain) under discussion was sequenced for a study of T cell responses to AZD1222 COVID-19 vaccine. This clone came up once. What it binds is not known. TCRdb's copy holds only in-frame clones and misses some; the assay was immunoSEQ multiplex PCR. The sample has about 180,000 clones, 88% seen once. Points from the study as a whole: At baseline, just 6 or 7 AZD1222 recipients tested seropositive. It should be noted that donors were predominantly white British and more often female, and clonal diversity was possibly underestimated. The repertoires were collected only after the peak T cell response.

V was trimmed by 4 bases and J by 3 bases, leaving 16 bases between them. The CDR3 extends over 16 amino acids. CDR1 and CDR2 from the germline V gene are KGHDR and SFDVKD. The sequenced sample was peripheral blood, obtained 28 days after the second AZD1222 dose. The chain is built from TRBV24-1 and TRBJ2-3; D possibly corresponds to TRBD2 (6 bases). The sequence came from an adult who received the AZD1222 COVID-19 vaccine. This CDR3 reads CATSDPTGTATDTQYF. The CDR3 DNA reads TGTGCCACCAGTGACCCTACCGGGACTGCGACAGATACGCAGTATTTT.